This is a list of T cell receptor beta chains from one sample in a study of CD8+ T cells in alopecia areata. Sequencing used immunoSEQ multiplex PCR; TCRdb keeps in-frame clones, though not all of them. The sample has 14,000 or so clones; 50% to 60% are singletons. The input for sequencing was skin, taken at week 0. The receptor set was obtained from a human donor with alopecia areata. CDR3s include the opening cysteine and the closing phenylalanine or tryptophan. D genes are given only for firm matches. Clone size is not always given. Where it is, it says once, few, many or a class for expanded clones.

cdr3_aa cdr3_nt clone_size d_call j_call v_call
CAISESLPIKAWDEKLFF TGTGCCATCAGTGAGTCTCTTCCCATAAAGGCATGGGATGAAAAACTGTTTTTT - - TRBJ1-4 TRBV10-3
CASSARVPSGELFF TGTGCCAGCAGCGCGAGGGTCCCGTCGGGGGAGCTGTTTTTT - - TRBJ2-2 TRBV9
CASSILPPITEAFF TGTGCCAGTAGTATTCTTCCACCGATCACTGAAGCTTTCTTT - - TRBJ1-1 TRBV19
CASSLPPSGPHNEQFF TGTGCCAGCAGCTTACCCCCTAGCGGGCCCCACAATGAGCAGTTCTTC once TRBD2 TRBJ2-1 TRBV7-8
CASTLPGQYYGYTF TGTGCCAGCACTCTTCCGGGACAATACTATGGCTACACCTTC - - TRBJ1-2 TRBV28
CASSQSGQGKYGYTF TGCGCCAGCAGCCAATCGGGACAGGGAAAGTATGGCTACACCTTC - TRBD1 TRBJ1-2 TRBV4-1
CASSPEGWWDYEQYF TGTGCCAGCAGCCCAGAGGGGTGGTGGGACTACGAGCAGTACTTC - - TRBJ2-7 TRBV7-9
CASSYRTGPADTQYF TGTGCCAGCAGTTACCGGACGGGGCCGGCAGATACGCAGTATTTT - - TRBJ2-3 TRBV6-5
CASSLGGLNQPQHF TGTGCCAGCAGCTTAGGGGGTCTAAATCAGCCCCAGCATTTT - - TRBJ1-5 TRBV7-9
CASSLRLEQADTQYF TGTGCCAGCAGCTTGCGTCTAGAACAGGCAGATACGCAGTATTTT - - TRBJ2-3 TRBV5-6
CASRGQESYGYTF TGTGCCAGCAGGGGACAGGAGTCCTATGGCTACACCTTC few TRBD1 TRBJ1-2 TRBV2
CASSLSTGGLTDTQYF TGTGCCAGCAGCTTATCGACGGGGGGCCTCACAGATACGCAGTATTTT - - TRBJ2-3 TRBV7-9
CASSRQGQGRDGYTF TGTGCCAGCAGTAGACAGGGACAGGGCCGGGATGGCTACACCTTC few TRBD1 TRBJ1-2 TRBV6-6
CASSLVGRLPETQYF TGTGCCAGCAGCTTGGTGGGCCGACTCCCGGAGACCCAGTACTTC - - TRBJ2-5 TRBV5-6
CASSLFDGSPLHF TGTGCCAGCAGCTTATTTGACGGATCACCCCTCCACTTT - - TRBJ1-6 TRBV7-2
CASSGDPSYNEQFF TGTGCCAGCAGTGGGGATCCGTCCTACAATGAGCAGTTCTTC - - TRBJ2-1 TRBV2
CASSQLQGVNSPLHF TGCGCCAGCAGCCAACTACAGGGGGTAAATTCACCCCTCCACTTT - TRBD1 TRBJ1-6 TRBV4-3
CASSSLVRPTDTQYF TGTGCCAGCAGTTCCCTAGTGAGGCCGACAGATACGCAGTATTTT - - TRBJ2-3 TRBV27
CASSPQGGGADTQYF TGTGCCAGCAGCCCCCAGGGCGGGGGGGCAGATACGCAGTATTTT - TRBD2 TRBJ2-3 TRBV7-2
CASSYPDRVHGYTF TGTGCCAGCAGTTACCCGGACAGGGTGCATGGCTACACCTTC few TRBD1 TRBJ1-2 TRBV6-6
CASSPWTGTMNTEAFF TGTGCCAGCAGCCCTTGGACAGGAACCATGAACACTGAAGCTTTCTTT - TRBD1 TRBJ1-1 TRBV7-8
CASSLAPLKADTEAFF TGTGCCAGCAGCTTAGCGCCACTAAAGGCGGACACTGAAGCTTTCTTT - - TRBJ1-1 TRBV7-9
CASSLNSPLHF TGTGCCAGCAGCCTCAATTCACCCCTCCACTTT - - TRBJ1-6 TRBV27
CASSFEDNSPLHF TGTGCCAGTAGTTTTGAAGATAATTCACCCCTCCACTTT - - TRBJ1-6 TRBV19